This T cell receptor beta chain was captured by sequencing in a study of blood T cells in healthy people across ages. CDR1 and CDR2 (germline): MNHEY, SVGAGI. Trimming removed 5 bases from V and 7 bases from J; junction bases left unmatched: 11. The CDR3 runs to 16 residues. A word on this clonotype: Its specificity is unknown.

Whole-study findings and limits: In older individuals, TCR beta diversity per million T cells was lower, falling roughly linearly with age. There were more naive CD4+ cells and higher diversity in long-lived donors than in aged donors.

A J-beta primer mix and a sample-barcoded 5' primer were used in a second PCR of roughly 7 to 12 cycles. A single record per CDR3 protein comes from TCRdb applying MiXCR to the 5' RACE reads. The data contain 1.5 million to 2 million distinct CDR3 sequences, roughly 28% of them singletons. Sequenced input: blood. This chain links TRBV6-5 with TRBJ2-1; TRBD2 matches 10 bases. The sequence was collected from a woman in her twenties or thirties in good health. The CDR3 loop reads CASSPSGRAVKNEQFF. The CDR3 DNA is TGTGCCAGCAGTCCCAGCGGGAGGGCCGTGAAGAATGAGCAGTTCTTC.